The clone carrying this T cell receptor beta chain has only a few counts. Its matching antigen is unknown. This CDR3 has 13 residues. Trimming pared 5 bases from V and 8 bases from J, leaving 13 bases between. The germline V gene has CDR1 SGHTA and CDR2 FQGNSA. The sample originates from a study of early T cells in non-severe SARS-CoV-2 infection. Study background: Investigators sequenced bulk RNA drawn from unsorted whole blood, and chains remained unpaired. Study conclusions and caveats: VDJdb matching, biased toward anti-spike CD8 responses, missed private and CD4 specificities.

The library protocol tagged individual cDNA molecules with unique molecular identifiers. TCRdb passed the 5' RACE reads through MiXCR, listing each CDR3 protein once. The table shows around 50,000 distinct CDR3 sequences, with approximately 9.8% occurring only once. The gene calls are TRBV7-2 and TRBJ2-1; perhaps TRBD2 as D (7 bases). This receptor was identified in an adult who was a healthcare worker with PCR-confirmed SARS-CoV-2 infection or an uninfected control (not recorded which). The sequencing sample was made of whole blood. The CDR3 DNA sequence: TGTGCCAGCAGCAATACAGGGAGGGATGAGCAGTTCTTC. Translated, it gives CASSNTGRDEQFF.